The rows below give T cell receptor beta chains drawn from one sample of a study of molecular identifiers for immune sequencing clone quantification. TCRdb used MiXCR to reprocess the PCR reads, holding one entry per CDR3 protein. The sample lists over 55,000 distinct CDR3 sequences, roughly 17% seen once, with approximately 1.4% in the top ten. The source material was naive CD8+ T cells from blood, with Jurkat cell RNA spiked in. The source is a human donor in good health. Some libraries in this study had Jurkat cell RNA spiked in. The CDR3 runs from the conserved cysteine through the conserved F or W. The D gene is left open where the match is weak. Clone size, where shown, is once, few, many, or a class for clones that have expanded.

abundance,v_gene,d_gene,j_gene,CDR3aa,CDR3nt
many,TRBV7-9,TRBD1,TRBJ1-1,CASSLQGLNTEAFF,TGTGCCAGCAGCCTACAGGGGTTAAACACTGAAGCTTTCTTT
many,TRBV9,.,TRBJ2-7,CASSPSGLGSEQYF,TGTGCCAGCAGCCCCTCTGGATTGGGGTCCGAGCAGTACTTC
many,TRBV7-8,.,TRBJ2-7,CASSLALTYEQYF,TGTGCCAGCAGCTTAGCGCTGACCTACGAGCAGTACTTC
many,TRBV19,.,TRBJ2-3,CASSMTGTSTDTQYF,TGTGCCAGTAGTATGACCGGGACTAGCACAGATACGCAGTATTTT
many,TRBV10-1,.,TRBJ2-6,CASSEGPGANVLTF,TGCGCCAGCAGTGAGGGTCCTGGGGCCAACGTCCTGACTTTC
many,TRBV6-1,TRBD2,TRBJ2-1,CASSPGTSGVYNGQFF,TGTGCCAGCAGTCCCGGGACTAGCGGGGTCTACAATGGGCAGTTCTTC
few,TRBV7-9,.,TRBJ2-7,CASSTWDSGEQYF,TGTGCCAGCAGCACATGGGACTCCGGGGAGCAGTACTTC
few,TRBV28,.,TRBJ2-7,CASSLGRGTEQYF,TGTGCCAGCAGTTTAGGGCGAGGGACCGAGCAGTACTTC
many,TRBV7-2,TRBD2,TRBJ2-7,CASSLWPGGFYEQYF,TGTGCCAGCAGCTTATGGCCGGGAGGATTCTACGAGCAGTACTTC
many,TRBV25-1,.,TRBJ2-7,CASSEFPEGFYEQYF,TGTGCCAGCAGTGAATTCCCAGAAGGGTTCTACGAGCAGTACTTC
many,TRBV20-1,.,TRBJ2-3,CSASRSGANTDTQYF,TGCAGTGCTAGTCGGTCAGGGGCTAACACAGATACGCAGTATTTT
many,TRBV5-4,TRBD1,TRBJ2-2,CASSLDPGQGLTGELFF,TGTGCCAGCAGCTTGGATCCGGGACAGGGGTTGACCGGGGAGCTGTTTTTT
medium-sized,TRBV7-8,TRBD2,TRBJ2-3,CASSLDLWTSGDGTDTQYF,TGTGCCAGCAGCTTAGACCTCTGGACTAGCGGGGATGGCACAGATACGCAGTATTTT
many,TRBV25-1,TRBD1,TRBJ2-7,CASNKGGQAQYEQYF,TGTGCCAGCAATAAAGGGGGACAGGCCCAATACGAGCAGTACTTC
.,TRBV12-3/TRBV12-4,TRBD2,TRBJ2-3,CASRNGPAGPTDTQYF,TGTGCCAGCAGAAACGGACCAGCGGGACCCACAGATACGCAGTATTTT
many,TRBV20-1,TRBD1,TRBJ2-4,CSADADRENIQYF,TGCAGTGCAGACGCCGACAGGGAAAACATTCAGTACTTC
.,TRBV20-1,.,TRBJ1-1,CSATTGGVNTEASF,TGCAGTGCCACGACGGGGGGCGTGAACACTGAAGCTTCCTTT
many,TRBV29-1,.,TRBJ2-2,CSADLNTGELFF,TGCAGCGCCGACTTGAACACCGGGGAGCTGTTTTTT
many,TRBV12-3/TRBV12-4,.,TRBJ2-7,CASSFQGTYEQYF,TGTGCCAGCAGTTTTCAGGGTACCTACGAGCAGTACTTC
many,TRBV14,TRBD2,TRBJ2-3,CASSQPGLADTDTQYF,TGTGCCAGCAGCCAGCCGGGACTAGCGGACACAGATACGCAGTATTTT
many,TRBV9,TRBD2,TRBJ2-3,CASSTPTSGTLDTQYF,TGTGCCAGCAGCACACCGACTAGCGGGACTCTGGATACGCAGTATTTT